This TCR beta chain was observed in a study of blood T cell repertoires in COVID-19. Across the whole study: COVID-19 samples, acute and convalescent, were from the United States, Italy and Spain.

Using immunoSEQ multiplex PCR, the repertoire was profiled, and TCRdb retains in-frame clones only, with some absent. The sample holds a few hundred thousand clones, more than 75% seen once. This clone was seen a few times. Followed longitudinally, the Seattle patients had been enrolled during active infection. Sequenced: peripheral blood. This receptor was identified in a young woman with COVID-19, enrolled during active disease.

CDR3 protein: CASSFVVNTGELFF. CDR3 DNA: TGTGCCAGCAGTTTTGTTGTAAACACCGGGGAGCTGTTTTTT. This chain links TRBV28 with TRBJ2-2; D gene ambiguous. The V gene's germline CDR1 is MDHEN and CDR2 SYDVKM. With 3 bases removed from V and 2 bases from J, the gap between germline ends came to 7 bases. The CDR3 runs to 14 residues.